The clone carrying this T cell receptor beta chain showed up just a few times. Its antigen is undetermined. Primers used in a second PCR of roughly 6 to 12 cycles were a sample-barcoded 5' primer and a J-beta primer mix. One entry per CDR3 protein results from TCRdb running MiXCR on the 5' RACE reads. The sample holds 1.5 million to 1.8 million distinct CDR3 sequences; 40% to 45% are singletons and the top ten take about 4.1%. Looked up from germline, CDR1 is SQVTM and CDR2 is ANQGSEA. CDR3 size: 13 residues. This sample stems from a study of blood T cells in healthy people across ages. Whole-study results and caveats: While age rose, TCR beta diversity per million T cells dropped in a roughly linear way.

The source of this sequence is a woman between 18 and 29 years old in good health. This chain links TRBV29-1 with TRBJ2-1; D unclear. The assigned J gene may be wrong: the sequence end matches TRBJ2-7 better. Input material: blood. The CDR3 here is CSVVWGTYNEQYF. CDR3 DNA: TGCAGCGTTGTGTGGGGTACCTACAATGAGCAGTACTTC.